These 30 T cell receptor beta chains were sequenced from one sample in a study of shared clonotypes between healthy human individuals. As defined, naive CD8 cells were CD45RO-negative and positively selected for CCR7, with terminally differentiated effector memory CD45RA+ cells excluded. Clones were sequenced by immunoSEQ multiplex PCR, and TCRdb holds only the in-frame ones, with some missing. The sample shows around 580,000 clones, 95% to 98% of them seen only once. The sequenced material came from naive CD8+ T cells sorted from blood. These receptor sequences come from a man younger than 40 in good health.

With respect to this clone: Other DNA sequences from this sample encode an identical CDR3 as well. This chain links TRBV6-5 with TRBJ2-1; unclear D gene. Germline V gene sequence: CDR1 MNHEY, CDR2 SVGAGI. The CDR3 is 16 amino acids. V was clipped by 0 bases and J by 0 bases, with 9 bases between them. The CDR3 here is CASSYSKGNSYNEQFF. DNA of the CDR3: TGTGCCAGCAGTTACTCCAAGGGTAACTCCTACAATGAGCAGTTCTTC.

This chain joins TRBV6-5 and TRBJ2-5, with D possibly being TRBD1 (6 bases). Germline V gene data show CDR1 as MNHEY and CDR2 as SVGAGI. V was pared by 6 bases and J by 1 base, with 12 bases between. This CDR3 is built from 14 residues. This CDR3 reads CASRDQGSQETQYF. In nucleotides, the CDR3 is TGTGCCAGCAGGGATCAGGGGTCCCAAGAGACCCAGTACTTC.

J is TRBJ1-4 and V is TRBV5-5, with 10 bases matching TRBD1. Germline CDR1 is SGHKS and CDR2 is YYEKEE (reference sequence). The CDR3 consists of 14 residues. The V gene end was trimmed by 4 bases and the J gene end by 10 bases; junction bases not matched to a gene: 7. The CDR3 region has the DNA TGTGCCAGCAGCCTGGACAGGGGGAGGGGAAAACTGTTTTTT. Residues: CASSLDRGRGKLFF. Combining the CDR3 with reference TRBV5-5 and TRBJ1-4 gives the whole variable domain DAGVTQSPTHLIKTRGQQVTLRCSPISGHKSVSWYQQVLGQGPQFIFQYYEKEERGRGNFPDRFSARQFPNYSSELNVNALLLGDSALYLCASSLDRGRGKLFFGSGTQLSVL.

The chain combines TRBV4-1 with TRBJ2-7, with D tentatively TRBD2 (6 bases). This CDR3 is 14 amino acids long. Per germline, CDR1 MGHRA and CDR2 YSYEKL. Trimming took off 1 base at V and 6 bases at J, with 13 bases between the two ends. CDR3 nucleotides: TGCGCCAGCAGCCAAGCAGGCGGGACCCGCGAGCAGTACTTC. Translated, it gives CASSQAGGTREQYF.

This chain joins TRBV27 and TRBJ2-1, with D unclear. The CDR3 consists of 15 residues. Trimming removed 6 bases from V and 2 bases from J, with 14 bases in between. The germline V gene encodes CDR1 MNHEY and CDR2 SMNVEV (reference sequence). The DNA for the CDR3 is TGTGCCAGCAGCCCCTACGGAGACCCCTACAATGAGCAGTTCTTC. It codes for CASSPYGDPYNEQFF.

Note on this clone: A junction boundary mismatches the germline segment, possibly from a read error. The chain is built from TRBV11-2 and TRBJ2-1, with 8 positions matching TRBD2. The CDR3 spans 16 residues. CDR1 SGHAT and CDR2 FQNNGV come from the germline V gene. The CDR3 DNA reads as TGTGCCAGCAGCTCCCGACTAGCGTCCTCCCACAATGAGCAGTTCTTC. The encoded protein is CASSSRLASSHNEQFF. The full variable domain, its missing parts supplied by reference TRBV11-2 and TRBJ2-1, is EAGVAQSPRYKIIEKRQSVAFWCNPISGHATLYWYQQILGQGPKLLIQFQNNGVVDDSQLPKDRFSAERLKGVDSTLKIQPAKLEDSAVYLCASSSRLASSHNEQFFGPGTRLTVL.

The chain carries TRBV18 and TRBJ2-3; D uncertain. Germline lookup yields CDR1 KGHSH and CDR2 LQKENI. This CDR3 region has 14 residues. V was shortened by 1 base and J by 0 bases, with 5 bases between the two germline ends. The CDR3 region has the DNA TGTGCCAGCTCACCACTTCCTAGCACAGATACGCAGTATTTT. This encodes CASSPLPSTDTQYF. The full variable domain, rest sourced from reference TRBV18 and TRBJ2-3, is NAGVMQNPRHLVRRRGQEARLRCSPMKGHSHVYWYRQLPEEGLKFMVYLQKENIIDESGMPKERFSAEFPKEGPSILRIQQVVRGDSAAYFCASSPLPSTDTQYFGPGTRLTVL.

This chain connects TRBV4-1 to TRBJ2-5, with no clear D. CDR1 MGHRA and CDR2 YSYEKL come from the germline V gene. This CDR3 spans 13 amino acids. Trimming removed 0 bases from V and 5 bases from J, with 7 bases in between. The CDR3 is CASSQEERETQYF. CDR3 nucleotide sequence: TGCGCCAGCAGCCAAGAGGAGAGGGAGACCCAGTACTTC.

The chain recombines TRBV9 with TRBJ2-1; D perhaps matches TRBD2 (5 bases). This CDR3 is built from 15 residues. Trimming stripped 0 bases from V and 7 bases from J, with 14 bases between. Per germline, CDR1 SGDLS and CDR2 YYNGEE. DNA of the CDR3: TGTGCCAGCAGCGTAGGGGGAGCCCATGATAATGAGCAGTTCTTC. The encoded protein is CASSVGGAHDNEQFF.

J is TRBJ1-5 and V is TRBV4-1; D is uncertain. CDR3 size: 14 residues. Germline CDR1 is MGHRA and CDR2 is YSYEKL. With 0 bases removed from V and 5 bases from J, the gap between germline ends came to 8 bases. The CDR3 loop reads CASSQEKGYQPQHF. The CDR3 nucleotides are TGCGCCAGCAGCCAAGAGAAAGGCTATCAGCCCCAGCATTTT.

The chain has TRBV5-4 and TRBJ2-7, with unresolved D. V lost 1 base, J lost 6 bases, and 17 bases lay in between. The germline V gene has CDR1 SGHNT and CDR2 YYREEE (reference sequence). The CDR3 is 15 amino acids. The DNA for the CDR3 is TGTGCCAGCAGCTTGCTCGAAGCAAAGGGTAGCGAGCAGTACTTC. Protein product: CASSLLEAKGSEQYF.

This clone appeared once. J is TRBJ1-5 and V is TRBV25-1, with 11 bases lining up with TRBD1. The CDR3 totals 17 residues. After removal of 3 bases from V and 2 bases from J, the junction contained 6 bases not matched to a gene. Germline assignment: CDR1 MGHDK and CDR2 SYGVNS. The CDR3 sequence is CASSDGQGAYRNQPQHF. DNA for the CDR3: TGTGCCAGCAGTGATGGACAGGGGGCCTATCGCAATCAGCCCCAGCATTTT.

The chain carries TRBV13 and TRBJ1-1; D might be TRBD1 (5 bases). The V gene lost 4 bases and the J gene lost 2 bases, with 20 bases spanning the gap. This CDR3 region has 17 residues. Germline V lookup: CDR1 PRHDT, CDR2 FYEKMQ (reference sequence). As DNA, the CDR3 is TGTGCCAGCAGCTCCTCGCGTTCAGGGTGGAGCAACACTGAAGCTTTCTTT. This encodes CASSSSRSGWSNTEAFF. Together with reference TRBV13 and TRBJ1-1, the CDR3 gives the full variable domain: AAGVIQSPRHLIKEKRETATLKCYPIPRHDTVYWYQQGPGQDPQFLISFYEKMQSDKGSIPDRFSAQQFSDYHSELNMSSLELGDSALYFCASSSSRSGWSNTEAFFGQGTRLTVV.

The chain carries TRBV9 and TRBJ2-7; maybe TRBD2 (5 bases). Germline-derived CDR1 and CDR2 are SGDLS and YYNGEE. The V end was cut by 3 bases, the J end by 5 bases, with 18 bases between. This CDR3 has 15 amino acids. The CDR3 loop is CASSADGRERDEQYF. As DNA, the CDR3 is TGTGCCAGCAGCGCAGATGGCCGCGAGAGGGACGAGCAGTACTTC.

This clone was picked up one time. The V gene is TRBV5-1, the J gene TRBJ2-7; D is possibly TRBD1 (6 bases). The germline gives CDR1 SGHRS, CDR2 YFSETQ. V gave up 5 bases and J gave up 2 bases, with 14 bases separating them. The CDR3 runs 14 residues. The CDR3 is CASSTAGATYEQYF. The CDR3 bases are TGCGCCAGCAGTACGGCAGGGGCTACCTACGAGCAGTACTTC.

The rearrangement joins TRBV27 to TRBJ2-7, with D perhaps being TRBD1 or TRBD2 (6 bases each). The CDR3 loop spans 17 amino acids. CDR1 and CDR2 (germline): MNHEY, SMNVEV (reference sequence). The V gene lost 1 base and the J gene lost 0 bases, with 16 bases spanning the gap. The DNA of the CDR3 is TGTGCCAGCAGTTTATACGCGGCGGAGGGGGACTCCTACGAGCAGTACTTC. It specifies CASSLYAAEGDSYEQYF.

The CDR3 region is CASKDPGTSGSHEQYF. CDR3 DNA: TGTGCCAGCAAAGACCCCGGGACTAGCGGGAGCCACGAGCAGTACTTC. The chain is built from TRBV2 and TRBJ2-7; 14 bases align to TRBD2. Germline V CDR1 and CDR2: SNHLY, FYNNEI. CDR3 length: 16 residues. V shed 7 bases and J 5 bases; nucleotides not matched to a gene: 10.

This chain uses TRBV9 with TRBJ2-3, with D perhaps TRBD2 (6 bases). This CDR3 comprises 15 residues. Per the germline V gene, CDR1 is SGDLS and CDR2 is YYNGEE. The germline V and J ends were trimmed by 2 bases and 2 bases, with 12 bases remaining between them. CDR3 loop: CASSVSGLDTDTQYF. The CDR3 DNA reads as TGTGCCAGCAGCGTCTCGGGACTCGACACAGATACGCAGTATTTT.

This chain uses TRBV29-1 with TRBJ2-3; TRBD1 aligns across 9 bases. There are 16 residues in the CDR3. The junction had 13 bases not matched to a gene; V was cut back by 7 bases and J by 2 bases. Germline lookup yields CDR1 SQVTM and CDR2 ANQGSEA. The chain's CDR3 is CSAEDWGDRATDTQYF. The CDR3 DNA sequence: TGCAGCGCCGAAGATTGGGGGGACAGGGCCACAGATACGCAGTATTTT.

The chain links TRBV5-1 to TRBJ1-5; 8 bases are a match to TRBD1. CDR3 length equals 16 residues. Per germline, CDR1 SGHRS and CDR2 YFSETQ. Trimming took 0 bases from V and 5 from J; bases not matched to a gene: 7. The CDR3 sequence: CASSLGAGGGDQPQHF. The CDR3 region has the DNA TGCGCCAGCAGCTTGGGGGCAGGGGGCGGAGATCAGCCCCAGCATTTT. The full variable domain, its missing parts supplied by reference TRBV5-1 and TRBJ1-5, is KAGVTQTPRYLIKTRGQQVTLSCSPISGHRSVSWYQQTPGQGLQFLFEYFSETQRNKGNFPGRFSGRQFSNSRSEMNVSTLELGDSALYLCASSLGAGGGDQPQHFGDGTRLSIL.

V usage is TRBV15 and J usage is TRBJ2-5; 10 bases are shared with TRBD2. Germline values: CDR1 LNHNV, CDR2 YYDKDF (reference sequence). V lost 0 bases and J lost 4; bases outside the gene matches: 2. The CDR3 totals 15 residues. This CDR3 reads CATSRDSGGRETQYF. CDR3 in DNA: TGTGCCACCAGCAGAGATAGCGGGGGGCGAGAGACCCAGTACTTC.

For the CDR3, the DNA is TGTGCCAGCAGTGCATGGGGCGGCACTGAAGCTTTCTTT. This translates into CASSAWGGTEAFF. The V gene is TRBV2, the J gene TRBJ1-1; a weak D match, TRBD1 (5 bases). Trimming took 4 bases from V and 4 from J, leaving 10 bases between them. Germline V gene data show CDR1 as SNHLY and CDR2 as FYNNEI. This CDR3 has 13 amino acids.

This clone showed up just once. CDR3 residues: CASNGPGDYGYTF. Written as DNA, the CDR3 is TGTGCCAGCAATGGGCCGGGGGACTATGGCTACACCTTC. V and J are TRBV7-9 and TRBJ1-2, with D possibly TRBD1 on 5 matching bases. In germline, CDR1 is SEHNR, CDR2 FQNEAQ (reference sequence). V lost 7 bases to trimming and J lost 3 bases, with 12 bases between them. The CDR3 is made up of 13 amino acids.

Concerning this clone: Distinct nucleotide sequences in the sample also encode this CDR3. V and J are TRBV6-1 and TRBJ2-7, with a weak D call TRBD1 (6 bases). The V end lost 4 bases, the J end lost 2 bases, and 9 bases lay between the germline ends. This CDR3 spans 13 amino acids. Per the germline V gene, CDR1 is MNHNS and CDR2 is SASEGT. CDR3 DNA: TGTGCCAGCAGTGGGACAGCTACCTACGAGCAGTACTTC. Its protein product is CASSGTATYEQYF.

This chain connects TRBV6-5 to TRBJ2-1, with 10 bases that match TRBD2. The CDR3 contains 14 residues. The trim removed 2 bases at V and 8 bases at J, leaving 3 bases unmatched. The germline CDR1 and CDR2 sequences are MNHEY and SVGAGI. The DNA of the CDR3 is TGTGCCAGCAGTTACACTAGCGGGAACGATGAGCAGTTCTTC. This encodes CASSYTSGNDEQFF.

This clone showed up just once. The chain joins TRBV29-1 to TRBJ2-1; tentatively, D is TRBD2 (5 bases). Between the trimmed V and J ends, which lost 3 bases and 5 bases, there was a span of 14 bases. The CDR3 is 14 amino acids. Germline CDR1 SQVTM, CDR2 ANQGSEA. The CDR3 reads CSVEGANPDNEQFF. The CDR3 DNA is TGCAGCGTTGAGGGAGCAAACCCCGACAATGAGCAGTTCTTC.

The chain joins TRBV7-9 to TRBJ2-7, with a possible D match to TRBD1 (6 bases). The V gene lost 4 bases and the J gene lost 2 bases, with 12 bases spanning the gap. CDR1 SEHNR and CDR2 FQNEAQ come from the germline V gene (reference sequence). This CDR3 has 14 residues. The CDR3 DNA follows: TGTGCCAGCAGCTCTGACAGGACAACCTACGAGCAGTACTTC. Its translation is CASSSDRTTYEQYF.

The J gene is TRBJ2-3, the V gene TRBV14; D is possibly TRBD2 (5 bases). Germline CDR1 SGHDN, CDR2 FVKESK. The CDR3 is 16 amino acids. The V end lost 0 bases, the J end lost 6 bases, and 16 bases lay between the germline ends. The CDR3 sequence: CASSQDLTPLADTQYF. Written as DNA, the CDR3 is TGTGCCAGCAGCCAAGATCTGACTCCCTTAGCGGATACGCAGTATTTT.

The genes are TRBV28 and TRBJ1-1; 7 nucleotides match TRBD1. Germline lookup yields CDR1 MDHEN and CDR2 SYDVKM. The CDR3 has 17 amino acids. Unmatched junction bases numbered 14, after V lost 6 bases and J lost 1 base. The CDR3 loop reads CASSRTGWLGGNTEAFF. CDR3 coding DNA: TGTGCCAGCAGCCGGACAGGATGGCTCGGGGGGAACACTGAAGCTTTCTTT.

J is TRBJ2-7 and V is TRBV27, with D perhaps matching TRBD1 (5 bases). The V end lost 3 bases, the J end lost 4 bases, and 13 bases lay between the germline ends. The CDR3 runs to 14 residues. Germline V lookup: CDR1 MNHEY, CDR2 SMNVEV (reference sequence). DNA of the CDR3: TGTGCCAGCAGTTTCGAAGCAGGGATATACGAGCAGTACTTC. Encoded protein: CASSFEAGIYEQYF.